The 16 T cell receptor beta chains below all came from one sample that was sequenced in a study of blood T cell repertoires in COVID-19. Assay: immunoSEQ multiplex PCR; the TCRdb copy retains only in-frame clones and omits some. The data contain about 190,000 clones, 60% to 80% of them seen just once; the ten biggest clones take up around a sixth. Source material: PBMCs or T cells enriched from blood (not recorded which). These receptors all stem from a woman aged 50 to 65 who had recovered from COVID-19.

V usage is TRBV28 and J usage is TRBJ1-5; no definite D call. The CDR3 extends over 12 amino acids. Looked up from germline, CDR1 is MDHEN and CDR2 is SYDVKM. V lost 7 bases to trimming and J lost 11 bases, with 15 bases between them. As DNA, the CDR3 is TGTGCCAGCAATATCTATCTCGGGGCCCAGCATTTT. Amino acid sequence: CASNIYLGAQHF.

The chain has TRBV4-3 and TRBJ2-1, with 10 bases that match TRBD2. The CDR3 sequence is 15 residues long. V was clipped by 5 bases and J by 4 bases; unmatched bases: 5. Germline V gives CDR1 LGHNA, CDR2 YSLEER. The CDR3 DNA reads TGCGCCAGCAGCTCACTAGCGGGACTGTACAATGAGCAGTTCTTC. It codes for CASSSLAGLYNEQFF.

CDR3 amino acids: CASYSAQGREKLFF. Here the CDR3 DNA reads TGTGCCAGTTACTCGGCACAGGGGAGGGAAAAACTGTTTTTT. The rearrangement uses TRBV28 and TRBJ1-4, with 7 bases that match TRBD1. The CDR3 runs to 14 residues. Germline-derived CDR1 and CDR2 are MDHEN and SYDVKM. Trimming cost V 9 bases and J 8 bases; bases outside gene matches: 12. Variable domain in full (rest from reference TRBV28 and TRBJ1-4): DVKVTQSSRYLVKRTGEKVFLECVQDMDHENMFWYRQDPGLGLRLIYFSYDVKMKEKGDIPEGYSVSREKKERFSLILESASTNQTSMYLCASYSAQGREKLFFGSGTQLSVL.

This clone was seen a single time. This chain links TRBV27 with TRBJ1-2, with 7 bases matching TRBD1. CDR1 and CDR2 (germline): MNHEY, SMNVEV (reference sequence). There are 17 residues in the CDR3. V was clipped by 6 bases and J by 1 base; unmatched bases: 14. This CDR3 is CASRPPLRDSLNYGYTF. The CDR3 DNA is TGTGCCAGCAGACCACCTCTCCGGGACAGCCTTAACTATGGCTACACCTTC.

The chain links TRBV6-5 to TRBJ2-3; D call uncertain. Germline CDR1 MNHEY, CDR2 SVGAGI. The CDR3 consists of 13 residues. Trimming removed 5 bases from V and 2 bases from J, with 8 bases in between. The CDR3 spells CASSHRATDTQYF. Written as DNA, the CDR3 is TGTGCCAGCAGTCACAGAGCCACAGATACGCAGTATTTT.

The chain uses TRBV3-1 (or the pseudogene TRBV3-2) and TRBJ1-2; no clear D. V was trimmed by 6 bases and J by 6 bases, leaving 14 bases between them. CDR1 and CDR2 (germline): LGHDT, YNNKEL (reference sequence). CDR3 length equals 13 residues. The CDR3 DNA is TGTGCCAGCAGACTGGAGGAAGGGAATGGCTACACCTTC. Translation gives CASRLEEGNGYTF.

The chain recombines TRBV29-1 with TRBJ1-2; D gene unclear. CDR3 length equals 13 residues. V was trimmed by 6 bases and J by 4 bases, leaving 15 bases between them. CDR1 is SQVTM, CDR2 ANQGSEA, per germline. The CDR3 nucleotides read TGCAGCGTGGAACGGTCCTCGGGCTATGGCTACACCTTC. The encoded protein is CSVERSSGYGYTF.

The genes are TRBV5-1 and TRBJ2-3; TRBD2 matches 13 bases. In germline, CDR1 is SGHRS, CDR2 YFSETQ. V was pared by 4 bases and J by 3 bases, with 17 bases of the junction left unmatched. The CDR3 is made up of 20 amino acids. The CDR3, as DNA: TGCGCCAGCAGCCGGCTCCCCGGGACTAGCGGGATAGGAGGGACAGATACGCAGTATTTT. Translated, it gives CASSRLPGTSGIGGTDTQYF.

The chain uses TRBV18 and TRBJ1-2; tentative D call: TRBD1 (6 bases). CDR3 length equals 14 residues. V lost 0 bases and J lost 14, with 19 bases in between. Germline V gene sequence: CDR1 KGHSH, CDR2 LQKENI. CDR3 DNA: TGTGCCAGCTCACCACCTAACACAGGGTCTGTGGGAACCTTC. Amino acid sequence: CASSPPNTGSVGTF.

V is TRBV19 and J is TRBJ2-4; 9 nucleotides match TRBD2. V was clipped by 1 base and J by 2 bases; unmatched bases: 6. The CDR3 is made up of 17 amino acids. Germline assignment: CDR1 LNHDA and CDR2 SQIVND (reference sequence). The CDR3 DNA reads TGTGCCAGTAGTATAGCCCCTAGCGGGACGACCAAAAACATTCAGTACTTC. Translated: CASSIAPSGTTKNIQYF.

The V gene is TRBV18, the J gene TRBJ2-7; D ambiguous. The germline V gene has CDR1 KGHSH and CDR2 LQKENI. V gave up 3 bases and J gave up 2 bases, with 11 bases separating them. CDR3 length: 14 amino acids. In DNA form, the CDR3 reads TGTGCCAGCTCACCGGCCCGCACCACCTACGAGCAGTACTTC. Translation gives CASSPARTTYEQYF.

This clone is deemed medium-sized. The chain employs TRBV29-1 and TRBJ1-1; possibly TRBD1 for D (6 bases). In germline, CDR1 is SQVTM, CDR2 ANQGSEA. This CDR3 is built from 13 residues. The ends were cut back, 5 bases at V and 1 base at J, with 11 bases in the middle. CDR3 sequence reads: CSVKRQENTEAFF. In DNA, the CDR3 is TGCAGCGTTAAGAGACAGGAGAACACTGAAGCTTTCTTT.

This chain joins TRBV9 and TRBJ2-3; possibly TRBD1 for D (6 bases). The germline V and J ends were trimmed by 1 base and 0 bases, with 9 bases remaining between them. Germline-derived CDR1 and CDR2 are SGDLS and YYNGEE. The CDR3 is 15 amino acids. The CDR3 reads CASSVRDTSTDTQYF. CDR3 in DNA: TGTGCCAGCAGCGTACGGGACACCAGCACAGATACGCAGTATTTT.

This rearrangement joins TRBV5-5 to TRBJ2-7; 9 nucleotides match TRBD1. Germline CDR1 is SGHKS and CDR2 is YYEKEE (reference sequence). The trim removed 4 bases at V and 5 bases at J, leaving 7 bases unmatched. This CDR3 is 14 amino acids long. The CDR3 bases are TGTGCCAGCAGCACGGGGACAGGGCACAACGAGCAGTACTTC. The encoded protein is CASSTGTGHNEQYF.

The chain carries TRBV28 and TRBJ1-1; 7 bases match TRBD1. The CDR3 spans 13 residues. Germline loops: CDR1 MDHEN, CDR2 SYDVKM. J lost 1 base, V lost 8 bases, and 4 bases had no gene match. In DNA form, the CDR3 reads TGTGCCAGCCGGGACAGCCAGAACACTGAAGCTTTCTTT. Amino acids: CASRDSQNTEAFF.

The rearrangement joins TRBV4-2 to TRBJ1-1; 7 bases align to TRBD1. J lost 1 base, V lost 7 bases, and 6 bases had no gene match. CDR3 length: 14 residues. The germline gives CDR1 LGHNA, CDR2 YNFKEQ. CDR3: CASKKDRSNTEAFF. The DNA for the CDR3 is TGTGCCAGCAAGAAGGACAGGTCGAACACTGAAGCTTTCTTT.